The clone carrying this T cell receptor (beta chain) was counted at least ten times. Its target is unknown. RNA transcripts gave rise to amplified TCR beta CDR3 regions. The HTBI set primed first-round TCR CDR3 RT-PCR. Using its own MiXCR run on the multiplex PCR reads, TCRdb lists one record per CDR3 protein. The sample lists 250,000 or so distinct CDR3 sequences; roughly 15% were seen once. Among the patients, aged 18 to 65, hyperthyroidism was newly diagnosed and had lasted under 2 months. This sample was taken from a study of T cells in Graves' hyperthyroidism and ophthalmopathy. Study outcomes and limitations: Among clonotypes expanded in thyroid above 0.001, most were also found in blood.

With 5 bases removed from V and 8 bases from J, the gap between germline ends came to 12 bases. The V gene's germline CDR1 is MDHEN and CDR2 SYDVKM. The CDR3 contains 12 residues. Sequenced sample: blood. The TCR comes from a woman aged 45-65 years with Graves' hyperthyroidism that later progressed to Graves' ophthalmopathy. V is TRBV28 and J is TRBJ1-2, with unresolved D. The CDR3 nucleotides are TGTGCCAGCAGTACGAACGAAATAGGCTACACCTTC. This gives the protein CASSTNEIGYTF.